This T cell receptor (beta chain) came from a study of T-cell memory formation after mild COVID-19. Study at large: Among the donors, TCR clusters were largely specific to each donor. Study-level results: Researchers found some responding clones in pre-infection memory, a sign that cross-reactive memory joined. From day 15 to 85, contracting clones were balanced between CD4 and CD8, whereas later expanders leaned toward CD4+.

The V gene end was trimmed by 6 bases and the J gene end by 6 bases; junction bases not matched to a gene: 7. Germline V gene data show CDR1 as SQVTM and CDR2 as ANQGSEA. This CDR3 has 12 amino acids. TCR alpha and TCR beta cDNA libraries carrying sample barcodes and UMIs were produced by 5'RACE using constant-segment primers. TCRdb itself ran the 5' RACE reads through MiXCR, one entry per CDR3 protein. Among 120,000 or so distinct CDR3 sequences listed, approximately 15% were seen once. Points on this clonotype: Its matching antigen is unknown.

V gene TRBV29-1 combines with J gene TRBJ2-7; 8 bases match TRBD1. Sequenced: PBMCs or a T cell subset sorted from them (not recorded which). The clonotype comes from an adult woman who had mild COVID-19 (a few samples of this study predate the infection). Cell type and time point are not known. CDR3 loop: CSVLGQGGEQYF. As DNA, the CDR3 is TGCAGCGTACTTGGACAGGGTGGCGAGCAGTACTTC.